This T cell receptor (beta chain) emerged from a study of shared clonotypes between healthy human individuals. Study-level information: Each donor's CD4 naive and CD4 memory cells filled three plates apiece, CD8 naive two, and CD8 memory one.

General study findings and limits: Naive subsets generally had larger estimated richness than memory subsets. Some clonotypes were shared by all four sorted-subset donors, while others were not shared. The non-shared ones had lower generation probabilities than the shared ones. The sampled material consisted only of blood, and tissue repertoires are likely to differ.

Germline-derived CDR1 and CDR2 are MDHEN and SYDVKM. With 2 bases removed from V and 2 bases from J, the gap between germline ends came to 12 bases. This CDR3 has 15 amino acids. Only in-frame clones appear in the TCRdb table, and some are missing; sequencing was by immunoSEQ multiplex PCR. This sample yields roughly 2.2 million clones, of which 90% to 95% are seen a single time; under 0.45% belongs to the top ten. Comments on this clone: Its antigen is not identified.

The chain is built from TRBV28 and TRBJ1-1; a possible D gene is TRBD1 (5 bases). The receptor's source is a man between 18 and 29 years old in good health. Some clones in this sample may be carry-over from other donors' samples. The sequenced sample was naive CD4+ T cells from PBMCs. Documented subset: CD45RA+ positively selected. The CDR3 is CASSLGGGTNTEAFF. The CDR3 nucleotides read TGTGCCAGCAGTTTAGGTGGGGGGACTAACACTGAAGCTTTCTTT. The variable domain in full, with the rest retrieved from reference TRBV28 and TRBJ1-1, is DVKVTQSSRYLVKRTGEKVFLECVQDMDHENMFWYRQDPGLGLRLIYFSYDVKMKEKGDIPEGYSVSREKKERFSLILESASTNQTSMYLCASSLGGGTNTEAFFGQGTRLTVV.